Below, 13 T cell receptor beta chains from the same sample are listed, as sequenced in a study of blood T cell repertoires in COVID-19. TCRdb's table, derived via immunoSEQ multiplex PCR, lists solely in-frame clones and lacks some. The sample consists of about 190,000 clones, about 85% of them appearing once. The sample consisted of PBMCs or T cells enriched from blood (not recorded which). These receptors were obtained from a woman aged 40 to 50 in a cohort exposed to, infected with or recovered from COVID-19 (not recorded which).

The chain employs TRBV6-6 and TRBJ1-4; 9 positions agree with TRBD1. This CDR3 has 14 amino acids. Germline loops: CDR1 MNHNY, CDR2 SVGAGI (reference sequence). The V gene end was trimmed by 4 bases and the J gene end by 7 bases; junction bases not matched to a gene: 4. CDR3 DNA: TGTGCCAGCAGTTGGGGACAGGGTGGTGAAAAACTGTTTTTT. Amino acids: CASSWGQGGEKLFF.

The rearrangement links TRBV4-1 to TRBJ2-7; 9 positions match TRBD2. Germline CDR1 and CDR2: MGHRA and YSYEKL. Trimming cost V 0 bases and J 0 bases; bases outside gene matches: 6. This CDR3 comprises 17 residues. The CDR3: CASSQERGGRASYEQYF. The CDR3 nucleotides read TGCGCCAGCAGCCAAGAACGCGGCGGGAGGGCCTCCTACGAGCAGTACTTC.

The chain joins TRBV11-3 to TRBJ2-7, with D possibly being TRBD2 (6 bases). Per the germline V gene, CDR1 is SGHNT and CDR2 is YENEEA. This CDR3 comprises 13 residues. Trimming took 4 bases from V and 3 from J, leaving 10 bases between them. DNA for the CDR3: TGTGCCAGCAGCTCCCGACTAGTCTACGAGCAGTACTTC. It specifies CASSSRLVYEQYF.

The chain employs TRBV10-3 and TRBJ1-4; the D is unclear. This CDR3 region has 15 residues. The germline gives CDR1 ENHRY, CDR2 SYGVKD. Trimming pared 4 bases from V and 6 bases from J, leaving 15 bases between. In DNA, the CDR3 is TGTGCCATCAGTGTTGAACGGAGGGATCATGAAAAACTGTTTTTT. Amino acids: CAISVERRDHEKLFF.

V is TRBV10-3 and J is TRBJ1-3; 7 nucleotides line up with TRBD1. Germline CDR1 reads ENHRY; CDR2 reads SYGVKD. Trimming removed 6 bases from V and 7 bases from J; junction bases left unmatched: 15. The CDR3 covers 16 residues. This CDR3 reads CAIRGDRSGVPNTIYF. The CDR3 DNA follows: TGTGCCATCAGAGGGGACAGATCTGGCGTTCCGAACACCATATATTTT.

This clone occurred once. J is TRBJ1-2 and V is TRBV7-2; maybe TRBD1 (6 bases). V lost 0 bases and J lost 4, with 12 bases in between. Germline V gene data show CDR1 as SGHTA and CDR2 as FQGNSA. The length of the CDR3 is 15 residues. In DNA, the CDR3 is TGTGCCAGCAGCTTAGCTCCGGGACACCTCTATGGCTACACCTTC. Translated: CASSLAPGHLYGYTF.

V is TRBV19 and J is TRBJ2-1; 7 nucleotides line up with TRBD1. This CDR3 region has 12 residues. Germline V gives CDR1 LNHDA, CDR2 SQIVND (reference sequence). V shed 6 bases, J shed 5 bases, and the junction held 1 base outside the gene matches. CDR3 sequence: CASRTGNNEQFF. The CDR3 DNA follows: TGTGCCAGTAGGACAGGGAACAATGAGCAGTTCTTC.

The V gene is TRBV27, the J gene TRBJ2-1, with 9 bases fitting TRBD1. V gave up 5 bases and J gave up 5 bases; unmatched junction bases: 10. Germline CDR1 MNHEY, CDR2 SMNVEV (reference sequence). This CDR3 is 16 amino acids long. The CDR3, as DNA: TGTGCCAGCAGTCCCCGGGACAGGGAAAGAGACAATGAGCAGTTCTTC. It encodes CASSPRDRERDNEQFF.

The chain combines TRBV5-8 with TRBJ2-5; D call uncertain. V lost 4 bases and J lost 2, with 9 bases in between. CDR1 and CDR2 from the germline V gene are SGHTS and YDEGEE. The CDR3 length is 13 residues. The chain's CDR3 is CASSPAYQETQYF. CDR3 nucleotides: TGTGCCAGCAGCCCCGCCTATCAAGAGACCCAGTACTTC.

The chain links TRBV4-3 to TRBJ1-3; D call uncertain. The V gene lost 0 bases and the J gene lost 3 bases, with 3 bases spanning the gap. From germline, CDR1 is LGHNA and CDR2 YSLEER. CDR3 length: 13 amino acids. The CDR3 protein is CASSQDRGNTIYF. CDR3 nucleotides: TGCGCCAGCAGCCAAGACCGTGGAAACACCATATATTTT.

The gene calls are TRBV5-1 and TRBJ1-1; D uncertain. Per the germline V gene, CDR1 is SGHRS and CDR2 is YFSETQ. The length of the CDR3 is 15 residues. The V end lost 4 bases, the J end lost 2 bases, and 15 bases lay between the germline ends. CDR3 bases: TGCGCCAGCAGCCTAATGACGGGTACAAACACTGAAGCTTTCTTT. The encoded protein is CASSLMTGTNTEAFF.

V usage is TRBV19 and J usage is TRBJ2-3, with D tentatively TRBD1 (5 bases). V was shortened by 5 bases and J by 2 bases, with 11 bases between the two germline ends. Germline CDR1 and CDR2: LNHDA and SQIVND (reference sequence). This CDR3 is built from 14 residues. DNA for the CDR3: TGTGCCAGTAGTCGGCAGGGCCCCACAGATACGCAGTATTTT. Encoded protein: CASSRQGPTDTQYF.

The chain carries TRBV27 and TRBJ2-5, with TRBD2 matching 12 bases. Germline CDR1 and CDR2: MNHEY and SMNVEV (reference sequence). The length of the CDR3 is 17 residues. V shed 0 bases, J shed 5 bases, and the junction held 7 bases outside the gene matches. CDR3 in amino acids: CASSLSLAGGPSETQYF. CDR3 DNA: TGTGCCAGCAGTTTATCGCTAGCGGGGGGGCCTTCGGAGACCCAGTACTTC.